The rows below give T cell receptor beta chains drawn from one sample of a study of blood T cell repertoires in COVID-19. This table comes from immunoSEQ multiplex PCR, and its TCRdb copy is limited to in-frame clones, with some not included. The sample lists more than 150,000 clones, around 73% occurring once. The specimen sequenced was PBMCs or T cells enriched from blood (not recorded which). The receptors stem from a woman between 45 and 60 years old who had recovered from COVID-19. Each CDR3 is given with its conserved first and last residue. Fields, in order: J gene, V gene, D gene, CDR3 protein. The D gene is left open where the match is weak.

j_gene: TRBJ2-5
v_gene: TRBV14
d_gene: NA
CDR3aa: CASSDVAGGQETQYF

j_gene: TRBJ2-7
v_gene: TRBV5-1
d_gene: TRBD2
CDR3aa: CASSPGTTVSEEQYF

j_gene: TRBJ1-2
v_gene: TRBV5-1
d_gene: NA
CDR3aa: CASSLDRGDYGYTF

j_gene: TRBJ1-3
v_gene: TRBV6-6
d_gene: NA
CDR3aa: CASRQDSGNTIYF

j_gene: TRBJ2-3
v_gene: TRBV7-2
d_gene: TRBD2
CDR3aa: CASSPSRAGALDTQYF

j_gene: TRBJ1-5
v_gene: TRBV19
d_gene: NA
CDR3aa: CASSTGGLGNQPQHF

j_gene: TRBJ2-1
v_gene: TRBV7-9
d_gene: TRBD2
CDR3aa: CASSLVSGLAILGNEQFF

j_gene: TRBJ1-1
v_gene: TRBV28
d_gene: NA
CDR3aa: CASSFGNQGFF

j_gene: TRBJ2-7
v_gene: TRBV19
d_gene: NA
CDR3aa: CASSIAGTSSYEQYF

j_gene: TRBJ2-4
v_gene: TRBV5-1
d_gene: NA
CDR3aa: CASSLWRGGSSDIQYF

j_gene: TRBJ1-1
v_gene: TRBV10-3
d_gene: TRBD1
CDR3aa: CAITGTGGTEAFF

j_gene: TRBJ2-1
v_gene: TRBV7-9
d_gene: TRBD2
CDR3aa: CASSFELAGMSEQFF

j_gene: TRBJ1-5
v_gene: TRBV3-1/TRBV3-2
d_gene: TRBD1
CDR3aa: CASSQVQGDHQPQHF

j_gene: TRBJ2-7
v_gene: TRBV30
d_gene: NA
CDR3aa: CAWSVHSRRDTDYEQYF

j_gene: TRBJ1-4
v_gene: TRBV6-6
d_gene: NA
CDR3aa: CASSPRTRTAATNEKLFF

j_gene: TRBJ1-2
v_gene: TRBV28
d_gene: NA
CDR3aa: CASSTGYGYTF

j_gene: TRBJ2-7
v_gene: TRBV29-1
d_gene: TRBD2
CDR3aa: CSAGREAYEQYF

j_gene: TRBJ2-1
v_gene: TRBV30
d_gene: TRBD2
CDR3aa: CAWNGGSSYNEQFF

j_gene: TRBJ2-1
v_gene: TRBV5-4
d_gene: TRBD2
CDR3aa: CASSSATSGRNNEQFF

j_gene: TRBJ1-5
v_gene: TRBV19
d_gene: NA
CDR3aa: CASSMTQGQPQHF

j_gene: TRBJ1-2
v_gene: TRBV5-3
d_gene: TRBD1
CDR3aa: CARSQGARGNYGYTF

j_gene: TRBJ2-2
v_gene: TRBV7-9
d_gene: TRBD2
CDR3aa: CASSLLAVNTGELFF

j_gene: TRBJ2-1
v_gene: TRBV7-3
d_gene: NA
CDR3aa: CASSPTPQDWLFNEQFF

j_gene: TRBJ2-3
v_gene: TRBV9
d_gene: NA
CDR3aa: CASSVASSTDTQYF

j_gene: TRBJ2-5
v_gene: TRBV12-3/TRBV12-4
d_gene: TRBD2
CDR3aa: CASSIREAETQYF

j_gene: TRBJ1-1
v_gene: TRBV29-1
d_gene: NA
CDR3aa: CSGRTDTGGTEAFF

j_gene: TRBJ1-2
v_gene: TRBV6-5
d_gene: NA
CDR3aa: CASTSRGSGYTF

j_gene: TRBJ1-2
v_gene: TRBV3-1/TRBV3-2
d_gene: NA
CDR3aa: CASSLTWLGGYTF

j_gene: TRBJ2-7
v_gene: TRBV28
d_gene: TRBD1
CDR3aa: CASSLGQGQQYF

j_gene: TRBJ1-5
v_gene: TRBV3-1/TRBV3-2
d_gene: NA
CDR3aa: CASSQDWGAGQPQHF

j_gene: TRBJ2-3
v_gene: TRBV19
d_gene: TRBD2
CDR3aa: CASKGRVGTDTQYF

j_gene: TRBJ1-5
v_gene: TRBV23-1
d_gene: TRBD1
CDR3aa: CASSQSDRGHNQPQHF

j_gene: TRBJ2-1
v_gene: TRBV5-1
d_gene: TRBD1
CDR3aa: CASSLEGPGQGKSSEQFF

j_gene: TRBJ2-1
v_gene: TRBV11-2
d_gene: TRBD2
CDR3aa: CASSSYSSGSTYNEQFF

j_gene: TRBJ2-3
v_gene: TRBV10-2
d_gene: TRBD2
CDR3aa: CASRLLAGEDTQYF

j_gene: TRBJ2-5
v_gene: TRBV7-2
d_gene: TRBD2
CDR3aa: CASTPPGGGGETQYF

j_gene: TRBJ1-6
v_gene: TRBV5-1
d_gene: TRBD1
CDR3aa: CASSFSGTGVSPLHF

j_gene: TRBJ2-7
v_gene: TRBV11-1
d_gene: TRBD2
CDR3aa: CASSFLLAGGAGEQYF

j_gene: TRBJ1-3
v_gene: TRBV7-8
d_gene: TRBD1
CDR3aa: CASSPDRGSGNTIYF

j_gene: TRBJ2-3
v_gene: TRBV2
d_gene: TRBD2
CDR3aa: CASTRAGVGTDTQYF

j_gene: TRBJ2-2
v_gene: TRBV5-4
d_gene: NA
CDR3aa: CASSFVGGTGELFF

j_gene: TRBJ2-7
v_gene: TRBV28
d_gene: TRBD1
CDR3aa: CASSFGTGLPSYEQYF

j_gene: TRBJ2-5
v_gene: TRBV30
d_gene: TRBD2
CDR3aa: CAWSGLAGAGTQYF

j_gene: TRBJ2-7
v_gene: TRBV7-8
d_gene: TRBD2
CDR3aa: CASSLGVAGGYEQYF

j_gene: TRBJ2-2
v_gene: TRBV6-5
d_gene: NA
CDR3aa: CASTVFSSTGELFF

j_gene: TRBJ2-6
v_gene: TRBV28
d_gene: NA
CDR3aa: CASSLNRATGANVLTF

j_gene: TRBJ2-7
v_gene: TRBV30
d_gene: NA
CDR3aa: CAWRVYYEQYF

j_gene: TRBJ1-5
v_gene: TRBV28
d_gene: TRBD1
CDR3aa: CASSRQGAVQPQHF

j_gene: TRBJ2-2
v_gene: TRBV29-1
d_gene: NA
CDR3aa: CSVESDSESTGELFF

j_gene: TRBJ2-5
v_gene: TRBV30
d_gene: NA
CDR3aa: CAWSNGEQTQYF

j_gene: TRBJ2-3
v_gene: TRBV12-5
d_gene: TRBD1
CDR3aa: CASGLGDRADTQYF

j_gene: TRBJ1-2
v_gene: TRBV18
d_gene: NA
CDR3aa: CASSPMDRDYGYTF

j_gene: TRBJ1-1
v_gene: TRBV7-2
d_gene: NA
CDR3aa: CASSLMRQTSTEAFF

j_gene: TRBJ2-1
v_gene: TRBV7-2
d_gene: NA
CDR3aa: CASSLAGSGSYNEQFF

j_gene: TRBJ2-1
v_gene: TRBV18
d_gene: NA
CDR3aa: CASSPPGTNEQFF

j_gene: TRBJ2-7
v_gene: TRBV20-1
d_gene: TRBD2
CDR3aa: CSASGLAGAPSRYEQYF

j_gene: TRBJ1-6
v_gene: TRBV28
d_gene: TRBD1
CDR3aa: CASIRQGNSPLHF

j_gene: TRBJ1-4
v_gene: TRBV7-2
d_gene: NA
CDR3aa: CASSLREGRSEKLFF

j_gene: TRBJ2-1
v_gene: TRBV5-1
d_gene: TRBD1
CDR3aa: CASSSWTGNEQFF

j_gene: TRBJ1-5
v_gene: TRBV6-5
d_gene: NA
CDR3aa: CASRGLRNQPQHF